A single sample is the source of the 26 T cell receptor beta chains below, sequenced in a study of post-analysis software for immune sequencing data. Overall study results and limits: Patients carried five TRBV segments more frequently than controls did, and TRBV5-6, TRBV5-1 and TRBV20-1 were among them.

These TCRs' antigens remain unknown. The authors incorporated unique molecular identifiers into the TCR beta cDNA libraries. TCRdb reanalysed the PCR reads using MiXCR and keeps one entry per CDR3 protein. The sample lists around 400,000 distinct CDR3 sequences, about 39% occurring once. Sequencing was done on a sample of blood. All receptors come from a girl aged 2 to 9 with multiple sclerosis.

CDR3 in amino acids: CASSWTGLAGVDEQFF. CDR3 nucleotide sequence: TGTGCCAGCAGCTGGACGGGACTAGCGGGGGTGGATGAGCAGTTCTTC. V and J are TRBV9 and TRBJ2-1; 14 bases agree with TRBD2. Germline trimming cut 4 bases from V and 8 bases from J; bases unmatched to any gene: 8. The CDR3 totals 16 residues. Germline CDR1 SGDLS, CDR2 YYNGEE.

The CDR3 bases are TGCGCCAGCAGCCAAGCTGGCAGGCTCCAATCTTACGAGCAGTACTTC. It yields the protein CASSQAGRLQSYEQYF. The V gene is TRBV4-1, the J gene TRBJ2-5; no definite D call. The end of the DNA aligns better with TRBJ2-7, so the J call may be wrong. This CDR3 has 16 amino acids. Germline loops: CDR1 MGHRA, CDR2 YSYEKL.

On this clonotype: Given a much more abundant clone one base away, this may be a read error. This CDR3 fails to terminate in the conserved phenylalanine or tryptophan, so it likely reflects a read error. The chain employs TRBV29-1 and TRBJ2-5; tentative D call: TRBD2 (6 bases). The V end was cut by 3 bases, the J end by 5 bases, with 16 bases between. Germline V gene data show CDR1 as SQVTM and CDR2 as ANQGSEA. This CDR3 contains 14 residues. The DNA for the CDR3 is TGCAGCGTTGACCAGACATCGAGCGGGGAGACCCAGTACTGC. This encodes CSVDQTSSGETQYC.

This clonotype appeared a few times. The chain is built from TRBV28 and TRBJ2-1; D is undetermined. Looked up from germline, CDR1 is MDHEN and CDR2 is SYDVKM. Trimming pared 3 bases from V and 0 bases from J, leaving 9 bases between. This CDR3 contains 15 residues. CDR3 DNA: TGTGCCAGCAGTTTTGGGCAGGTCTCCTACAATGAGCAGTTCTTC. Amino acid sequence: CASSFGQVSYNEQFF.

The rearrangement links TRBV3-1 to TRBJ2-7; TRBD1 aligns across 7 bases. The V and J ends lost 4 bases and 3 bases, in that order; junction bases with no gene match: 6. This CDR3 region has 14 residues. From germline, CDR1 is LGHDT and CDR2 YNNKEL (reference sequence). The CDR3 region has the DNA TGTGCCAGCAGCCCTGAGACAGGGCTCTACGAGCAGTACTTC. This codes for CASSPETGLYEQYF.

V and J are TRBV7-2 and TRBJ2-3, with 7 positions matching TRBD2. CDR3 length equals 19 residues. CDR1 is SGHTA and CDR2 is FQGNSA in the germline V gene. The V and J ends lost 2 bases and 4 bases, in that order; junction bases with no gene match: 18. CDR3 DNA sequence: TGTGCCAGCAGCTTATGGGTAACCAATCAAGGACTAGGGGCAGATACGCAGTATTTT. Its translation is CASSLWVTNQGLGADTQYF.

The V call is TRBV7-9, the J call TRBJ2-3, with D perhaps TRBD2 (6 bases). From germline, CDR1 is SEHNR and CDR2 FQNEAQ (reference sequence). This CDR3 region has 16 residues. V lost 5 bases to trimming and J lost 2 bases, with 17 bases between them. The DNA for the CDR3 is TGTGCCAGCAGCCAAGCGGGCAGGGCGGCCACAGATACGCAGTATTTT. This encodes CASSQAGRAATDTQYF.

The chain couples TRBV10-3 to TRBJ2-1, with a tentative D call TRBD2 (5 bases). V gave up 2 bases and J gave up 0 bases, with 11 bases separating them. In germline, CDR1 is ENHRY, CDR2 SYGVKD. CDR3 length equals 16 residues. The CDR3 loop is CAISEPSLNSYNEQFF. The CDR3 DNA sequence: TGTGCCATCAGTGAGCCTAGCCTCAACTCCTACAATGAGCAGTTCTTC.

For the CDR3, the DNA is TGTGCTAGCGGACGGGATCGAAAAGAGACCCAGTACTTC. This encodes CASGRDRKETQYF. The genes are TRBV7-7 and TRBJ2-5; D is possibly TRBD2 (6 bases). The germline CDR1 and CDR2 sequences are SSHAT and FNYEAQ (reference sequence). CDR3 length: 13 amino acids.

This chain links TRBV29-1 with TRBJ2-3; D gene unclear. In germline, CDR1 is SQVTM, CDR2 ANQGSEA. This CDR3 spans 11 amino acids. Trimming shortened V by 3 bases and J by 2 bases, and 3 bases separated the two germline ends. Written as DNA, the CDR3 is TGCAGCGTTGAGCTCACAGATACGCAGTATTTT. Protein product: CSVELTDTQYF.

CDR3 nucleotide sequence: TGTGCCAGCAGTTTCTGGACGAACACTGAAGCTTTCTTT. Amino acid sequence: CASSFWTNTEAFF. V gene TRBV6-5 combines with J gene TRBJ1-1; D is ambiguous. There are 13 residues in the CDR3. Germline CDR1 and CDR2: MNHEY and SVGAGI. Trimming left V 4 bases short and J 1 base short, with 7 bases between.

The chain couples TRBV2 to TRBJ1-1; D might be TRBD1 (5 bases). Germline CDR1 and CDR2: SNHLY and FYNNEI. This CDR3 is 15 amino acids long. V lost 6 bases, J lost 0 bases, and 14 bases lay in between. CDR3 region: CASSRRQQMNTEAFF. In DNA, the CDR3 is TGTGCCAGCAGCCGCAGACAGCAGATGAACACTGAAGCTTTCTTT.

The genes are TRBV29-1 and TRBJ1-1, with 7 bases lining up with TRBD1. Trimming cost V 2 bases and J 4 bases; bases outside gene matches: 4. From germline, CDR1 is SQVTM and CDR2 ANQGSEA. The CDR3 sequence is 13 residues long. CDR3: CSVENRGGTEAFF. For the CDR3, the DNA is TGCAGCGTTGAAAACAGGGGCGGCACTGAAGCTTTCTTT.

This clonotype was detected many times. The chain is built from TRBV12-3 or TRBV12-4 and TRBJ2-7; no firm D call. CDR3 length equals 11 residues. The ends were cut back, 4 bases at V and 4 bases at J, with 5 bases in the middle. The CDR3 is CASSSQYEQYF. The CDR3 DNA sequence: TGTGCCAGCAGTTCCCAGTACGAGCAGTACTTC.

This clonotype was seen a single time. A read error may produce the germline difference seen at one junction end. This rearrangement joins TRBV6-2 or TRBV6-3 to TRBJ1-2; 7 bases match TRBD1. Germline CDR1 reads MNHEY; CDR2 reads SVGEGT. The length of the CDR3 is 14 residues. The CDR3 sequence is CASRTGQNNYCYTF. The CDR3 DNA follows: TGTGCCAGCAGGACGGGACAGAATAACTATTGCTACACCTTC.

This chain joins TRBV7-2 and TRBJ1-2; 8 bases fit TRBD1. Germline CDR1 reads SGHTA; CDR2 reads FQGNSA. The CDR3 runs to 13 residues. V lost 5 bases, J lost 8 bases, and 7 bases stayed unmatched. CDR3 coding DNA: TGTGCCAGCAGCCCTTACAGGGGGGAAGGCTACACCTTC. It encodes CASSPYRGEGYTF.

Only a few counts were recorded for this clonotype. This chain's CDR3 is CASSYSLARNNEQFF. CDR3 nucleotides: TGTGCCAGCAGTTACTCCCTAGCGCGGAACAATGAGCAGTTCTTC. The chain is built from TRBV6-2 or TRBV6-3 and TRBJ2-1; TRBD2 might be the D (6 bases). The CDR3 runs to 15 residues. Germline V gene sequence: CDR1 MNHEY, CDR2 SVGEGT. Trimming left V 0 bases short and J 5 bases short, with 11 bases between.

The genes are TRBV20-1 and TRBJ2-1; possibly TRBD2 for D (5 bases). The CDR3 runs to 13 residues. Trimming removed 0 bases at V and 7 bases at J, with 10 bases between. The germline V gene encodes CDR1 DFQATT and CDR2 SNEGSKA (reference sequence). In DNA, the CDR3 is TGCAGTGCTAGAGAGATCACGGGGAATGAGCAGTTCTTC. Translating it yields CSAREITGNEQFF.

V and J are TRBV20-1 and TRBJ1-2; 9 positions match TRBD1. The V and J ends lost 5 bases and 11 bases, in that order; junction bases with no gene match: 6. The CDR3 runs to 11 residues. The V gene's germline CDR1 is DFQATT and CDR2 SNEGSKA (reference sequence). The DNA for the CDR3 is TGCAGTGCTGACAGGGGGTCTATATACACCTTC. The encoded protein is CSADRGSIYTF.

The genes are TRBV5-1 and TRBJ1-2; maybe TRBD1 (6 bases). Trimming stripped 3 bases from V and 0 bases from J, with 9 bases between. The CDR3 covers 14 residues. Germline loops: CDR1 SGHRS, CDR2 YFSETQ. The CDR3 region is CASSSQGANYGYTF. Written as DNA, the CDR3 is TGCGCCAGCAGCTCACAGGGAGCTAACTATGGCTACACCTTC. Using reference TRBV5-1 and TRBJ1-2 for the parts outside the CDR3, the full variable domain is KAGVTQTPRYLIKTRGQQVTLSCSPISGHRSVSWYQQTPGQGLQFLFEYFSETQRNKGNFPGRFSGRQFSNSRSEMNVSTLELGDSALYLCASSSQGANYGYTFGSGTRLTVV.

The CDR3 loop is CASSLRQVGETQYF. In DNA form, the CDR3 reads TGTGCCAGCAGTTTACGCCAGGTGGGGGAGACCCAGTACTTC. The chain recombines TRBV12-3 or TRBV12-4 with TRBJ2-5; no reliable D call. The CDR3 sequence is 14 residues long. V gave up 2 bases and J gave up 5 bases, with 12 bases separating them.

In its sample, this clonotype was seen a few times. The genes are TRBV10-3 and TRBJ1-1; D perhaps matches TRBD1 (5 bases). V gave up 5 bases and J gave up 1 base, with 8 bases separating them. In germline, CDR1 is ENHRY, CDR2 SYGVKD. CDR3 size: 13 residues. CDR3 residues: CAISPQGNTEAFF. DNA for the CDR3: TGTGCCATCAGTCCTCAGGGGAACACTGAAGCTTTCTTT.

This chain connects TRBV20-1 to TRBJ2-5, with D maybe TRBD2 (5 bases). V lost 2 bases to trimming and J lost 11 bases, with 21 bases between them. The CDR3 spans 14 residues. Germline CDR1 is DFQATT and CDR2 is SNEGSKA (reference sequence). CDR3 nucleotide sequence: TGCAGTGCTAGACGCGGCGGGTCCCCTCCGGAGCAGTACTTC. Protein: CSARRGGSPPEQYF.

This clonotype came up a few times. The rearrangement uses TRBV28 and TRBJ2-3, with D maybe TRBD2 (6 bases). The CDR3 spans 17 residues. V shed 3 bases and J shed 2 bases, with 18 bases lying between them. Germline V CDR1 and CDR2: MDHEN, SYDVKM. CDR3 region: CASSFPRLEGDTDTQYF. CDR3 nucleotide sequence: TGTGCCAGCAGTTTCCCACGACTAGAGGGTGACACAGATACGCAGTATTTT.

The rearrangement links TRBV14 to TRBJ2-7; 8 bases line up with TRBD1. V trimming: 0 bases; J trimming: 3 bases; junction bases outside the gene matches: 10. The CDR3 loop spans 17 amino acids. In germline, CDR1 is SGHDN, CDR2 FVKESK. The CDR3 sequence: CASSQELWTGTLYEQYF. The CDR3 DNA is TGTGCCAGCAGCCAAGAATTGTGGACAGGGACCCTCTACGAGCAGTACTTC.

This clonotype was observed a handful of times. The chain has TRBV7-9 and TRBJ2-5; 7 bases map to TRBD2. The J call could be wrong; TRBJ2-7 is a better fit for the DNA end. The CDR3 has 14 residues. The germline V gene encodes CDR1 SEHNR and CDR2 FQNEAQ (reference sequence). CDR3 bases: TGTGCCAGCAGGCGAAATAGCGGGTTCGGCGAGCAGTACTTC. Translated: CASRRNSGFGEQYF.